This T cell receptor beta chain comes out of a study of blood T cell repertoires in COVID-19. The sample holds one count of this clone. Original handling: Amplification of reference gene primers provided the estimated nucleated cell counts. The protocol was immunoSEQ multiplex PCR, while the TCRdb copy is restricted to in-frame clones and leaves out a portion. V and J calls and clone size are given by that table; D and trimming were obtained from the DNA. The repertoire includes tens of thousands of clones, 75% to 80% of them detected once, and 16% sits in the top ten. The V and J ends lost 3 bases and 7 bases respectively, with 12 bases between them. This CDR3 is built from 14 residues. Germline lookup yields CDR1 SGHTA and CDR2 FQGNSA.

The genes are TRBV7-2 and TRBJ2-2, with D perhaps TRBD2 (5 bases). The receptor's source is a human donor in a cohort sampled during active COVID-19. Sequenced: peripheral blood. CDR3 region: CASSFGPGSGELFF. In DNA, the CDR3 is TGTGCCAGCAGCTTTGGTCCTGGGAGCGGGGAGCTGTTTTTT.